This TCR beta chain originates from a study of cytomegalovirus exposure and HLA in healthy donors. A multiplex PCR was run with 60 Vbeta primers and 13 Jbeta primers. Generated by immunoSEQ multiplex PCR, the TCRdb table keeps only in-frame clones and is missing some. The repertoire holds under 200,000 clones, with around 68% as singletons. Trimming removed 0 bases from V and 0 bases from J, with 8 bases in between. In germline, CDR1 is SGHTA, CDR2 FQGNSA. CDR3 size: 15 residues. The chain combines TRBV7-2 with TRBJ1-1; D is uncertain. Material: PBMCs. The clonotype was recovered from a man in his fifties or sixties in good health and CMV-seronegative. CDR3 nucleotide sequence: TGTGCCAGCAGCTTAGCCCCAGACTTGAACACTGAAGCTTTCTTT. It yields the protein CASSLAPDLNTEAFF.